Each of the 32 T cell receptor beta chains below was sequenced from the same sample in a study of sequential checkpoint blockade in melanoma. Specified treatment: randomized to nivolumab then ipilimumab (arm A) or the reverse (arm B). The method was immunoSEQ multiplex PCR; TCRdb's version includes in-frame clones alone and lacks a portion of them. In the table there are some 10,000 clones, more than 60% of which are singletons. Material: CD8+ T cells sorted from blood (inferred from file names), obtained from a patient given nivolumab and ipilimumab in sequence. The receptors were sampled from a human donor with melanoma.

This rearrangement joins TRBV18 to TRBJ1-1, with D uncertain. Trimming took 5 bases from V and 7 from J, leaving 11 bases between them. Germline values: CDR1 KGHSH, CDR2 LQKENI. The CDR3 spans 12 residues. CDR3 amino acids: CASSDGGFEAFF. CDR3 DNA sequence: TGTGCCAGCTCAGACGGCGGTTTTGAAGCTTTCTTT.

The table lists this clone with a few counts. The chain uses TRBV28 and TRBJ2-3; 9 bases are shared with TRBD2. The germline gives CDR1 MDHEN, CDR2 SYDVKM. V gave up 3 bases and J gave up 0 bases; unmatched junction bases: 1. The CDR3 extends over 15 amino acids. Written as DNA, the CDR3 is TGTGCCAGCAGTTTCGGGACTAGCAGCACAGATACGCAGTATTTT. It encodes CASSFGTSSTDTQYF. The variable domain in full, with the rest retrieved from reference TRBV28 and TRBJ2-3, is DVKVTQSSRYLVKRTGEKVFLECVQDMDHENMFWYRQDPGLGLRLIYFSYDVKMKEKGDIPEGYSVSREKKERFSLILESASTNQTSMYLCASSFGTSSTDTQYFGPGTRLTVL.

The CDR3: CASSPRLAGGPDEQYF. The CDR3 DNA is TGCGCCAGCAGCCCTCGACTAGCGGGAGGGCCCGACGAGCAGTACTTC. The chain employs TRBV4-1 and TRBJ2-7, with 14 bases matching TRBD2. Germline CDR1 is MGHRA and CDR2 is YSYEKL. J lost 5 bases, V lost 4 bases, and 7 bases had no gene match. There are 16 residues in the CDR3.

This clone occurred a few times. The genes are TRBV7-9 and TRBJ1-3; D not resolved. CDR1 is SEHNR and CDR2 is FQNEAQ in the germline V gene (reference sequence). Trimming took 5 bases from V and 0 from J, leaving 20 bases between them. The CDR3 has 18 amino acids. CDR3 sequence (DNA): TGTGCCAGCAGCCGAATCCCCCCCAGAGGCCCCTCTGGAAACACCATATATTTT. It codes for CASSRIPPRGPSGNTIYF.

This clone has a single count. CDR3 sequence reads: CAWGTGGGEAFF. The CDR3, as DNA: TGTGCCTGGGGAACGGGGGGTGGTGAAGCTTTCTTT. The chain links TRBV30 to TRBJ1-1; D is perhaps TRBD1 (5 bases). V was pared by 5 bases and J by 7 bases, with 14 bases between. This CDR3 comprises 12 residues. CDR1 GTSNPN and CDR2 SVGIG come from the germline V gene (reference sequence).

The gene calls are TRBV9 and TRBJ2-7; 8 positions match TRBD1. Unmatched junction bases numbered 1, after V lost 3 bases and J lost 2 bases. The CDR3 loop spans 13 amino acids. Per the germline V gene, CDR1 is SGDLS and CDR2 is YYNGEE. The CDR3 coding sequence is TGTGCCAGCAGCGAGGGACAGGCCTACGAGCAGTACTTC. This sequence encodes CASSEGQAYEQYF.

This sequence joins TRBV19 and TRBJ2-7, with 10 positions matching TRBD1. Germline CDR1 reads LNHDA; CDR2 reads SQIVND (reference sequence). With V trimmed by 5 bases and J by 0 bases, 7 bases remained unmatched. This CDR3 region has 16 residues. The chain's CDR3 is CASSPRTGGTSYEQYF. CDR3 in DNA: TGTGCCAGTAGTCCTAGGACAGGGGGGACCTCCTACGAGCAGTACTTC.

V and J are TRBV30 and TRBJ1-2; maybe TRBD1 (5 bases). Germline CDR1 GTSNPN, CDR2 SVGIG (reference sequence). This CDR3 region has 14 residues. V gave up 2 bases and J gave up 1 base, with 11 bases separating them. The CDR3 sequence is CAWSTTGVNYGYTF. The DNA for the CDR3 is TGTGCCTGGAGTACGACGGGGGTTAACTATGGCTACACCTTC.

This clone was counted a single time. The chain links TRBV4-1 to TRBJ2-1, with 9 bases identical to TRBD2. The CDR3 consists of 18 residues. Unmatched junction bases numbered 13, after V lost 0 bases and J lost 7 bases. Germline-derived CDR1 and CDR2 are MGHRA and YSYEKL. CDR3 sequence: CASSQDPGLREGLNEQFF. The CDR3 region has the DNA TGCGCCAGCAGCCAAGATCCGGGGTTGCGGGAGGGCCTAAATGAGCAGTTCTTC.

V usage is TRBV27 and J usage is TRBJ2-3; TRBD2 aligns across 14 bases. Trimming took 1 base from V and 4 from J; bases not matched to a gene: 4. Germline CDR1 reads MNHEY; CDR2 reads SMNVEV (reference sequence). This CDR3 region has 17 residues. In nucleotides, the CDR3 is TGTGCCAGCAGTTTATGGGGACTAGCGGGAGTCTCAGATACGCAGTATTTT. This sequence encodes CASSLWGLAGVSDTQYF.

This chain joins TRBV5-1 and TRBJ1-1; no clear D gene. The germline V and J ends were trimmed by 7 bases and 0 bases, with 10 bases remaining between them. Per germline, CDR1 SGHRS and CDR2 YFSETQ. The CDR3 runs 13 residues. CDR3 in DNA: TGCGCCAGCCGAGGGATAATGAACACTGAAGCTTTCTTT. This encodes CASRGIMNTEAFF.

The chain recombines TRBV14 with TRBJ2-7; 11 positions match TRBD2. The ends lost 5 bases at V and 2 bases at J; junction bases unmatched: 8. The CDR3 has 16 amino acids. Germline CDR1 SGHDN, CDR2 FVKESK. CDR3 nucleotide sequence: TGTGCCAGCAGCGGGGGACTAGCGGCCATGACCTACGAGCAGTACTTC. Its translation: CASSGGLAAMTYEQYF.

This chain links TRBV19 with TRBJ1-1; D gene unclear. Trimming left V 6 bases short and J 4 bases short, with 15 bases between. Germline V gene lookup returns CDR1 LNHDA and CDR2 SQIVND (reference sequence). The CDR3 runs 14 residues. The CDR3: CASRPWEGGTEAFF. CDR3 bases: TGTGCCAGTAGGCCGTGGGAGGGTGGCACTGAAGCTTTCTTT.

The chain uses TRBV10-3 and TRBJ2-7; no clear D gene. With 11 bases removed from V and 4 bases from J, the gap between germline ends came to 15 bases. The V gene's germline CDR1 is ENHRY and CDR2 SYGVKD. This CDR3 region has 12 residues. The DNA for the CDR3 is TGTGCCGTCCGGTCCACGTCTTACGAGCAGTACTTC. Its translation is CAVRSTSYEQYF.

The DNA of the CDR3 is TGTGCCAGTAGTTACGGGGGGACTGAAGCTTTCTTT. As protein: CASSYGGTEAFF. This rearrangement joins TRBV19 to TRBJ1-1, with TRBD1 as a possible D gene (5 bases). Germline V gene lookup returns CDR1 LNHDA and CDR2 SQIVND (reference sequence). The CDR3 consists of 12 residues. V was clipped by 5 bases and J by 5 bases, with 9 bases between them.

This clone was detected only a few times. The chain employs TRBV5-1 and TRBJ2-1; 10 bases match TRBD2. Looked up from germline, CDR1 is SGHRS and CDR2 is YFSETQ. With 3 bases clipped from V and 5 bases from J, the junction kept 8 bases outside the gene matches. The CDR3 extends over 16 amino acids. CDR3 nucleotide sequence: TGCGCCAGCAGCTCGGATCTAGCGGGAGTTAACAATGAGCAGTTCTTC. It specifies CASSSDLAGVNNEQFF. The variable domain in full, completed from reference TRBV5-1 and TRBJ2-1, reads KAGVTQTPRYLIKTRGQQVTLSCSPISGHRSVSWYQQTPGQGLQFLFEYFSETQRNKGNFPGRFSGRQFSNSRSEMNVSTLELGDSALYLCASSSDLAGVNNEQFFGPGTRLTVL.

The chain couples TRBV13 to TRBJ1-2; D is unclear. Germline V lookup: CDR1 PRHDT, CDR2 FYEKMQ (reference sequence). Between the trimmed V and J ends, which lost 1 base and 8 bases, there was a span of 8 bases. This CDR3 is built from 12 residues. CDR3 nucleotide sequence: TGTGCCAGCAGCTTAGTTGGGGAGGGCTACACCTTC. Encoded protein: CASSLVGEGYTF.

This clone has only one observation. This chain connects TRBV15 to TRBJ2-3, with TRBD1 matching 7 bases. Germline CDR1 LNHNV, CDR2 YYDKDF (reference sequence). After removal of 4 bases from V and 4 bases from J, the junction contained 11 bases not matched to a gene. This CDR3 spans 16 amino acids. The CDR3: CATSILTGYFADTQYF. DNA of the CDR3: TGTGCCACCAGCATTCTGACAGGGTATTTCGCAGATACGCAGTATTTT.

J is TRBJ2-7 and V is TRBV30; D call uncertain. Trimming took 1 base from V and 2 from J, leaving 12 bases between them. The germline gives CDR1 GTSNPN, CDR2 SVGIG (reference sequence). The CDR3 has 14 residues. DNA for the CDR3: TGTGCCTGGAGTGCCTCTGGCGGAACCTACGAGCAGTACTTC. As protein: CAWSASGGTYEQYF.

The chain uses TRBV9 and TRBJ2-7; 11 bases are a match to TRBD1. V lost 3 bases and J lost 4; bases outside the gene matches: 3. The CDR3 spans 14 residues. Germline V gene lookup returns CDR1 SGDLS and CDR2 YYNGEE. CDR3 bases: TGTGCCAGCAGCGCGGGACAGGGGGTATACGAGCAGTACTTC. It codes for CASSAGQGVYEQYF. Variable domain in full (rest from reference TRBV9 and TRBJ2-7): DSGVTQTPKHLITATGQRVTLRCSPRSGDLSVYWYQQSLDQGLQFLIQYYNGEERAKGNILERFSAQQFPDLHSELNLSSLELGDSALYFCASSAGQGVYEQYFGPGTRLTVT.

V and J are TRBV29-1 and TRBJ2-3, with D perhaps matching TRBD1 (7 bases). The CDR3 consists of 17 residues. The germline V gene has CDR1 SQVTM and CDR2 ANQGSEA. V lost 7 bases to trimming and J lost 6 bases, with 29 bases between them. CDR3 nucleotides: TGCAGCGCTGCGGGGACAGTGGGGTCTCCGGGTACGGATACGCAGTATTTT. Amino acid sequence: CSAAGTVGSPGTDTQYF.

This chain connects TRBV29-1 to TRBJ1-1; no definite D call. V was trimmed by 3 bases and J by 6 bases, leaving 8 bases between them. Germline V lookup: CDR1 SQVTM, CDR2 ANQGSEA. This CDR3 comprises 11 residues. This CDR3 is CSVDRGAEAFF. In DNA form, the CDR3 reads TGCAGCGTTGATCGGGGAGCTGAAGCTTTCTTT.

V and J are TRBV7-3 and TRBJ2-3; 8 positions match TRBD2. The trim removed 5 bases at V and 6 bases at J, leaving 7 bases unmatched. This CDR3 comprises 14 residues. CDR1 is SGHTA, CDR2 FQGTGA, per germline. The CDR3 DNA follows: TGTGCCAGCAGCCTCGGACTAGCTGCGGATACGCAGTATTTT. Translation: CASSLGLAADTQYF.

This chain uses TRBV9 with TRBJ2-5; 10 bases line up with TRBD2. The CDR3 extends over 15 amino acids. The V gene end was trimmed by 0 bases and the J gene end by 4 bases; junction bases not matched to a gene: 3. Germline CDR1 and CDR2: SGDLS and YYNGEE. The CDR3 is CASSVVVAGGETQYF. DNA for the CDR3: TGTGCCAGCAGCGTAGTAGTAGCGGGAGGAGAGACCCAGTACTTC.

The CDR3 coding sequence is TGTGCCAGCAGTTCGGATCTAGCGGCGTCCTACAATGAGCAGTTCTTC. Its translation: CASSSDLAASYNEQFF. The V call is TRBV27, the J call TRBJ2-1, with 7 bases matching TRBD2. The CDR3 covers 16 residues. Germline CDR1 and CDR2: MNHEY and SMNVEV (reference sequence). Trimming removed 4 bases from V and 1 base from J; junction bases left unmatched: 7.

This clone was detected once. One end of the junction is discordant with germline, which a read error may explain. The chain carries TRBV18 and TRBJ2-7, with TRBD2 matching 7 bases. The CDR3 spans 12 residues. Looked up from germline, CDR1 is KGHSH and CDR2 is LQKENI. The CDR3 DNA reads TGTACCAGCTCACCAAGCGGGAACGAGCAGTACTTC. This translates into CTSSPSGNEQYF.

The chain employs TRBV7-9 and TRBJ2-1; 7 bases match TRBD2. Per germline, CDR1 SEHNR and CDR2 FQNEAQ (reference sequence). V was pared by 0 bases and J by 7 bases, with 9 bases of the junction left unmatched. CDR3 size: 16 residues. The CDR3 loop is CASSLAESGRGNEQFF. In DNA form, the CDR3 reads TGTGCCAGCAGCTTAGCTGAGTCGGGGAGGGGTAATGAGCAGTTCTTC. Drawing the rest from reference TRBV7-9 and TRBJ2-1, the complete variable domain is DTGVSQNPRHKITKRGQNVTFRCDPISEHNRLYWYRQTLGQGPEFLTYFQNEAQLEKSRLLSDRFSAERPKGSFSTLEIQRTEQGDSAMYLCASSLAESGRGNEQFFGPGTRLTVL.

The chain links TRBV25-1 to TRBJ2-7, with 9 bases identical to TRBD2. Germline lookup yields CDR1 MGHDK and CDR2 SYGVNS. This CDR3 is built from 13 residues. With 9 bases clipped from V and 7 bases from J, the junction kept 10 bases outside the gene matches. The CDR3 region has the DNA TGTGCCAGTGGAGCTAGCGGGGTCCGGGAGCAGTACTTC. Its protein is CASGASGVREQYF.

The chain carries TRBV27 and TRBJ2-7; weak D call: TRBD2 (5 bases). CDR1 is MNHEY and CDR2 is SMNVEV in the germline V gene (reference sequence). There are 15 residues in the CDR3. V lost 2 bases and J lost 5, with 16 bases in between. In nucleotides, the CDR3 is TGTGCCAGCAGTTTAATTAGGGAGAAGCCCGACGAGCAGTACTTC. Protein: CASSLIREKPDEQYF.

This chain's CDR3 is CASSGLAGVYNEQFF. DNA of the CDR3: TGTGCCAGCAGTGGACTAGCGGGAGTTTACAATGAGCAGTTCTTC. The chain combines TRBV6-5 with TRBJ2-1; 13 bases are a match to TRBD2. This CDR3 has 15 residues. Germline values: CDR1 MNHEY, CDR2 SVGAGI. With 5 bases clipped from V and 4 bases from J, the junction kept 2 bases outside the gene matches.

This chain uses TRBV9 with TRBJ2-5; the D is unclear. CDR1 is SGDLS, CDR2 YYNGEE, per germline. The CDR3 runs to 13 residues. The V gene lost 2 bases and the J gene lost 1 base, with 6 bases spanning the gap. The CDR3 is CASSVNSQETQYF. The CDR3, as DNA: TGTGCCAGCAGCGTGAACAGCCAAGAGACCCAGTACTTC.

The chain is built from TRBV6-6 and TRBJ1-5; D remains unclear. The V gene lost 2 bases and the J gene lost 1 base, with 6 bases spanning the gap. This CDR3 contains 14 residues. CDR1 and CDR2 (germline): MNHNY, SVGAGI (reference sequence). The CDR3 DNA is TGTGCCAGCAGTTACGGCCCCAGCAATCAGCCCCAGCATTTT. Amino acid sequence: CASSYGPSNQPQHF.